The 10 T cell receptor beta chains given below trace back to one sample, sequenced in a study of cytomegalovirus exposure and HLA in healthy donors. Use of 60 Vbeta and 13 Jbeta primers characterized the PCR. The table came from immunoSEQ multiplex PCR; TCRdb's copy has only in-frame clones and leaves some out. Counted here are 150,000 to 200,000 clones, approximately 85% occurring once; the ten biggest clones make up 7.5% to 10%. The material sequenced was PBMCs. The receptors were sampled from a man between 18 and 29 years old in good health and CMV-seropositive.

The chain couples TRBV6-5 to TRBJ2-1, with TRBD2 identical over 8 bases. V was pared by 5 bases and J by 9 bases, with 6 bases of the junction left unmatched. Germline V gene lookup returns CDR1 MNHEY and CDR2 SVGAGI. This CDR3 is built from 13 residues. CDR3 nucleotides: TGTGCCAGCAGTCCCACCCGGGGGGGTGAGCAGTTCTTC. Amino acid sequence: CASSPTRGGEQFF.

The chain's CDR3 is CASSLIPPSGDEQYF. The CDR3 region has the DNA TGTGCCAGCAGCTTAATTCCCCCGTCAGGGGACGAGCAGTACTTC. The chain employs TRBV7-9 and TRBJ2-7, with D possibly being TRBD1 (6 bases). Germline V gene sequence: CDR1 SEHNR, CDR2 FQNEAQ (reference sequence). CDR3 length: 15 amino acids. Trimming removed 2 bases from V and 5 bases from J, with 16 bases in between.

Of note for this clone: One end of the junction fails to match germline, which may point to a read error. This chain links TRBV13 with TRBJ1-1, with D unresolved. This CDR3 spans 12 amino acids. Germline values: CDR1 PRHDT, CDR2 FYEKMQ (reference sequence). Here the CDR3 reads CASSLEWTGVVF. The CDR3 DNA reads TGTGCCAGCAGCTTAGAGTGGACCGGGGTTGTCTTT.

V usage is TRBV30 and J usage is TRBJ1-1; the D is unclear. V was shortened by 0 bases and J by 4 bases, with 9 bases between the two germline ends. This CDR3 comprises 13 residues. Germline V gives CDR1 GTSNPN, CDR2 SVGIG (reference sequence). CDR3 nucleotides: TGTGCCTGGAGTGTGAGGGATGGCACTGAAGCTTTCTTT. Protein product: CAWSVRDGTEAFF.

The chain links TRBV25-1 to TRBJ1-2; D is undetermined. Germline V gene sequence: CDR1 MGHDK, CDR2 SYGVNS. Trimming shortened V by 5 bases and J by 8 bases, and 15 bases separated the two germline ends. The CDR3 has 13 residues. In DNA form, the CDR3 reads TGTGCCAGCAGTAGGCCTAGGCCTCGCGGCTACACCTTC. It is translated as CASSRPRPRGYTF.

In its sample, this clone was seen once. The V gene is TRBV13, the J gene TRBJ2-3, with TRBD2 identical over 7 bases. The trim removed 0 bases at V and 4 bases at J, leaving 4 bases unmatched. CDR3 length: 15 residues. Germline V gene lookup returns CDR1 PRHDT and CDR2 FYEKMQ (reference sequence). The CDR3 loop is CASSLGRLAADTQYF. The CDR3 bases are TGTGCCAGCAGCTTAGGCCGGCTAGCGGCAGATACGCAGTATTTT.

The CDR3 is CASSLDYPDYEQYF. CDR3 DNA sequence: TGCGCCAGCAGCCTCGACTATCCCGACTACGAGCAGTACTTC. V and J are TRBV5-1 and TRBJ2-7; TRBD2 might be the D (5 bases). The CDR3 length is 14 residues. Trimming cost V 4 bases and J 3 bases, with 14 bases left between them. Germline V gives CDR1 SGHRS, CDR2 YFSETQ.

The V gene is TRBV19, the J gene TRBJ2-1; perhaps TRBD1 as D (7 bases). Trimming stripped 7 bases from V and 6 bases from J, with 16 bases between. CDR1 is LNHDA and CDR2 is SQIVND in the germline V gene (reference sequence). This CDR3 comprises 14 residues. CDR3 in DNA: TGTGCCAGTACCCGACAGGGAGGTGGCAATGAGCAGTTCTTC. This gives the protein CASTRQGGGNEQFF.

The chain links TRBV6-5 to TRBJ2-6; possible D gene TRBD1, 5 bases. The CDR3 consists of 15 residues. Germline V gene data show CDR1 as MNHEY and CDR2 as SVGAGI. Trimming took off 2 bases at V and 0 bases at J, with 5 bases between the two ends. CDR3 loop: CASSYDSSGANVLTF. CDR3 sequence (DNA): TGTGCCAGCAGTTACGACAGCTCTGGGGCCAACGTCCTGACTTTC.

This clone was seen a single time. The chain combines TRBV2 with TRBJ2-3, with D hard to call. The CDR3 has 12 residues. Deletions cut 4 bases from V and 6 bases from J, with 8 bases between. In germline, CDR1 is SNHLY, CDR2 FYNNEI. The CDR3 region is CASSASIDTQYF. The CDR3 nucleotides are TGTGCCAGCAGTGCCTCTATTGATACGCAGTATTTT.